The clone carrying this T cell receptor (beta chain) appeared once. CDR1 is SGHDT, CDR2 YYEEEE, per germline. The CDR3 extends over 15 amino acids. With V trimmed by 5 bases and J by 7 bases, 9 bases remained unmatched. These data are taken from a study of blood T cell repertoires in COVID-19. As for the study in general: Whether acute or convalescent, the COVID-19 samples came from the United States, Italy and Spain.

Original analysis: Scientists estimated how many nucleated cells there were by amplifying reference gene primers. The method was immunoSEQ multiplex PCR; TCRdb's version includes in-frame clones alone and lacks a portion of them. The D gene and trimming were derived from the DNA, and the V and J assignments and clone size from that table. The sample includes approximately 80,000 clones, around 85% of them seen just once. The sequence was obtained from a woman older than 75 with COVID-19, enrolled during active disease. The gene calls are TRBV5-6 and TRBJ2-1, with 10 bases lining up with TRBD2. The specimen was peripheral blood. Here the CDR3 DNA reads TGTGCCAGCAGGTTGCTAGCGGGAGTGCAGAATGAGCAGTTCTTC. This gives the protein CASRLLAGVQNEQFF.